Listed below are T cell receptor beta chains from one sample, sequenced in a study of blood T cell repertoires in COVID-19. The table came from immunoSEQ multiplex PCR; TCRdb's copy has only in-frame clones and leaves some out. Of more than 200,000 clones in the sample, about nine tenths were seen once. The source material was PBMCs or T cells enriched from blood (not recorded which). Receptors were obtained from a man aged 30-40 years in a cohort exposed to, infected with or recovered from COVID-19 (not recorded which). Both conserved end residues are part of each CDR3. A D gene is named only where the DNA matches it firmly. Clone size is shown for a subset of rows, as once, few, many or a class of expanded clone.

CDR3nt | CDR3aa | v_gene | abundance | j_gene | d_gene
TGTGCCAGCAGCGCACCCACCTCAGGACTAGCGGGAGGGCCTGGAGATACGCAGTATTTT | CASSAPTSGLAGGPGDTQYF | TRBV9 | - | TRBJ2-3 | TRBD2
TGTGCCAGCAGGCCGGGACAGGTGGGGTACTATGGCTACACCTTC | CASRPGQVGYYGYTF | TRBV27 | - | TRBJ1-2 | TRBD1
TGCGCCAGCAGCTTAACAGGGGGCTATGAAAAACTGTTTTTT | CASSLTGGYEKLFF | TRBV5-1 | - | TRBJ1-4 | TRBD1
TGTGCCAGCAGTCCGTCGGACAGGTTGAACACTGAAGCTTTCTTT | CASSPSDRLNTEAFF | TRBV6-5 | - | TRBJ1-1 | TRBD1
TGCGCCAGCAACGCTCAGGGTACCTACAATGAGCAGTTCTTC | CASNAQGTYNEQFF | TRBV5-1 | few | TRBJ2-1 | -
TGCGCCAGCAGCCGGACGAGGGGGGAAAAACTGTTTTTT | CASSRTRGEKLFF | TRBV4-1 | - | TRBJ1-4 | -
TGCGCCAGCAGCTTGAGGGGACAGGGGAACACCTACGAGCAGTACTTC | CASSLRGQGNTYEQYF | TRBV5-1 | - | TRBJ2-7 | TRBD1
TGTGCCAGCAGTCCCATCCTTTTAGGGAGAGCACACAATGAGCAGTTCTTC | CASSPILLGRAHNEQFF | TRBV27 | - | TRBJ2-1 | -
TGTGCCAGCAGCTTGGCCGTTAGGGGTATGGGAACCGGGGAGCTGTTTTTT | CASSLAVRGMGTGELFF | TRBV5-6 | - | TRBJ2-2 | -
TGTGCCAGCAGCCTGACAGGTGGACAAGCTTTCTTT | CASSLTGGQAFF | TRBV28 | - | TRBJ1-1 | -
TGTGCCAGCAGCTTAGATGGGCGGGATTCCTATGGCTACACCTTC | CASSLDGRDSYGYTF | TRBV11-2 | - | TRBJ1-2 | -
TGTGCCAGCTCACCACCCTTTATAGCGGGAGAATCCTACAATGAGCAGTTCTTC | CASSPPFIAGESYNEQFF | TRBV18 | - | TRBJ2-1 | TRBD2
TGCGCCAGCAGCTTGGATGGGACAGGGACCACAGATACGCAGTATTTT | CASSLDGTGTTDTQYF | TRBV5-1 | once | TRBJ2-3 | TRBD1
TGCGCCAGCAGCTCCGGGACAGGGGAAGAAAAACTGTTTTTT | CASSSGTGEEKLFF | TRBV5-1 | - | TRBJ1-4 | TRBD1
TGTGCCAGCAGCCGACAGGGGGGCAATCAGCCCCAGCATTTT | CASSRQGGNQPQHF | TRBV5-6 | once | TRBJ1-5 | TRBD1
TGTGCCAGCAGCTTAGAGGGACAGGGCTACAATCAGCCCCAGCATTTT | CASSLEGQGYNQPQHF | TRBV7-8 | once | TRBJ1-5 | TRBD1
TGTGCCAGCAGCGCCTCCGGGAGAATAAACACTGAAGCTTTCTTT | CASSASGRINTEAFF | TRBV9 | - | TRBJ1-1 | -
TGTGCCAGCAGCTCAGTTCAGAGGGCGCACAATGAGCAGTTCTTC | CASSSVQRAHNEQFF | TRBV11-2 | - | TRBJ2-1 | -
TGTGCCAGCAGCTTAGGATACCCGGCAGGGCACACTGAAGCTTTCTTT | CASSLGYPAGHTEAFF | TRBV11-3 | - | TRBJ1-1 | -
TGCAGTGCTAGTATTCCCAGGGTGGGTAGCAATCAGCCCCAGCATTTT | CSASIPRVGSNQPQHF | TRBV20-1 | - | TRBJ1-5 | -
TGTGCCAGCAGCCAAGGGACTAGCGGGAGCAATGAGCAGTTCTTC | CASSQGTSGSNEQFF | TRBV4-2 | - | TRBJ2-1 | TRBD2
TGTGCCAGCAGCTTAACAGGGATTCTCTATGGCTACACCTTC | CASSLTGILYGYTF | TRBV5-8 | - | TRBJ1-2 | -
TGTGCCAGCAGCACCGGGACAGTCTATGGCTACACCTTC | CASSTGTVYGYTF | TRBV6-5 | - | TRBJ1-2 | TRBD1
TGTGCCACCAGCAGAAGGACATCGGGAAACACCATATATTTT | CATSRRTSGNTIYF | TRBV15 | - | TRBJ1-3 | -
TGTGCCAGCAGTTTACCGGTCCTCTGGACAGGGAGCTATGGCTACACCTTC | CASSLPVLWTGSYGYTF | TRBV28 | - | TRBJ1-2 | TRBD1
TGCGCCAGCAGCCCCTCGGGTCCCGGGTCACCCCTCCACTTT | CASSPSGPGSPLHF | TRBV5-1 | - | TRBJ1-6 | -
TGTGCCAGTAGTTTCCGCCTAGACTTTAGCTCCTACAATGAGCAGTTCTTC | CASSFRLDFSSYNEQFF | TRBV19 | - | TRBJ2-1 | -
TGTGCCAGCAGCTCGGGACAGAAGAACACTGAAGCTTTCTTT | CASSSGQKNTEAFF | TRBV9 | - | TRBJ1-1 | TRBD1
TGCGCCAGCAGCCAAGTAGGGACTACCTACGAGCAGTACTTC | CASSQVGTTYEQYF | TRBV4-1 | - | TRBJ2-7 | TRBD2
TGTGCCAGCAGTACGCCGACAGGGGTCTTCAATGAGCAGTTCTTC | CASSTPTGVFNEQFF | TRBV6-5 | - | TRBJ2-1 | TRBD1
TGTGCCAGCAGTTCGGGGGGCCTAAGCTCCTACGAGCAGTACTTC | CASSSGGLSSYEQYF | TRBV28 | - | TRBJ2-7 | -
TGTGCCAGTAGTGTAGGGACAGGCGGCTCCTACGAGCAGTACTTC | CASSVGTGGSYEQYF | TRBV19 | - | TRBJ2-7 | TRBD1
TGTGCCAGCTCAAGAGGACAGGGGCAAAACTATGGCTACACCTTC | CASSRGQGQNYGYTF | TRBV18 | - | TRBJ1-2 | TRBD1
TGTGCCAGCAGCCCGAGCTCCTACGAGCAGTACTTC | CASSPSSYEQYF | TRBV9 | - | TRBJ2-7 | -
TGTGCCAGCAGCTTAGTAGTTCCCCCTCGGGAGGGATCTGGTGCACCCCTCCACTTT | CASSLVVPPREGSGAPLHF | TRBV11-2 | - | TRBJ1-6 | -
TGTGCCAGCAGTGTTTTAGCGGGAGCCGGATACAATGAGCAGTTCTTC | CASSVLAGAGYNEQFF | TRBV6-1 | - | TRBJ2-1 | TRBD2
TGTGCCAGCAGTCCCTCACGGAGGTACACTGAAGCTTTCTTT | CASSPSRRYTEAFF | TRBV28 | - | TRBJ1-1 | -
TGTGCCAGCAGGACAGGGTTGAGCAATCAGCCCCAGCATTTT | CASRTGLSNQPQHF | TRBV6-5 | - | TRBJ1-5 | TRBD1
TGTGCCAGCAGTCTCGGGGACAGTTCTTCTGGAAACACCATATATTTT | CASSLGDSSSGNTIYF | TRBV6-2/TRBV6-3 | - | TRBJ1-3 | TRBD1
TGCGCCAGCAGCTTAGAGGACAGGACAAATGAAAAACTGTTTTTT | CASSLEDRTNEKLFF | TRBV5-1 | - | TRBJ1-4 | TRBD1
TGTGCCAGCAGCGCCGTTGCGGGGCTAAGGGAGCCCCAGCATTTT | CASSAVAGLREPQHF | TRBV7-9 | - | TRBJ1-5 | -
TGTGCCAGCAGCTTAGGTAGCGGGAGTATAGCAGATACGCAGTATTTT | CASSLGSGSIADTQYF | TRBV11-2 | - | TRBJ2-3 | TRBD2
TGTGCCAGCAAATCACAGCCGGGCGGGGGCACAGATACGCAGTATTTT | CASKSQPGGGTDTQYF | TRBV2 | - | TRBJ2-3 | -
TGTGCCAGCAGTTTGTTTACGGCCACTAGCTCCTACAATGAGCAGTTCTTC | CASSLFTATSSYNEQFF | TRBV28 | - | TRBJ2-1 | -
TGTGCCAGCAGCGGCGGGACTAGCGGGAGAGGCGGGAGGTCCTACGAGCAGTACTTC | CASSGGTSGRGGRSYEQYF | TRBV9 | - | TRBJ2-7 | TRBD2
TGTGCCAGTAGTATTCGAGGGATTAACACCGGGGAGCTGTTTTTT | CASSIRGINTGELFF | TRBV19 | - | TRBJ2-2 | -
TGTGCCAGCAGTACCTCGACAGGGGGTCAGCCCCAGCATTTT | CASSTSTGGQPQHF | TRBV6-5 | - | TRBJ1-5 | TRBD1
TGTGCCAGCAGCTCTTACCGGGAGTCTGTGGGCGAGCAGTACTTC | CASSSYRESVGEQYF | TRBV7-9 | - | TRBJ2-7 | -
TGTGCCAGCAGCGACCAAGAGACCCAGTACTTC | CASSDQETQYF | TRBV28 | - | TRBJ2-5 | -
TGTGCCAGCAGCTTATCGGGGATTGGTGAAGCTTTCTTT | CASSLSGIGEAFF | TRBV7-2 | - | TRBJ1-1 | -
TGTGCCAGCAGTTTATCGTTAGCGGGAGGGAACTCGCAGTTCTTC | CASSLSLAGGNSQFF | TRBV27 | - | TRBJ2-1 | TRBD2
TGTGCCAGCAGTTACTCGGGACAGGGTATTGAAAAACTGTTTTTT | CASSYSGQGIEKLFF | TRBV6-5 | - | TRBJ1-4 | TRBD1
TGTGCCAGCAGCTCGGGAGCAGGCACTGAAGCTTTCTTT | CASSSGAGTEAFF | TRBV7-2 | - | TRBJ1-1 | -
TGTGCCAGCAGCTTAGGCGGAGGGTTGGGATATGAGCAGTTCTTC | CASSLGGGLGYEQFF | TRBV7-2 | - | TRBJ2-1 | -
TGTGCCAGCAGTGAAAGCTGGGAACTAGCCTACGAGCAGTACTTC | CASSESWELAYEQYF | TRBV2 | - | TRBJ2-7 | -
TGTGCCAGCAGCCCTGATTTGCGGGCCGCCCGAGGTGGTGGCTACACCTTC | CASSPDLRAARGGGYTF | TRBV7-2 | - | TRBJ1-2 | -
TGTGCCATCAGGTCCGGACTAGGGGGAGAGACCCAGTACTTC | CAIRSGLGGETQYF | TRBV10-3 | - | TRBJ2-5 | -
TGCAGCGTTGTGGAGAATGAGCAGTTCTTC | CSVVENEQFF | TRBV29-1 | - | TRBJ2-1 | -
TGTGCCAGCAGTCCATCGGGGAACCAAGAGACCCAGTACTTC | CASSPSGNQETQYF | TRBV27 | - | TRBJ2-5 | -
TGTGCCAGCAGCTTAGATCTCAGGGGGCCGAGTCGGACTGAAGCTTTCTTT | CASSLDLRGPSRTEAFF | TRBV7-9 | - | TRBJ1-1 | TRBD1